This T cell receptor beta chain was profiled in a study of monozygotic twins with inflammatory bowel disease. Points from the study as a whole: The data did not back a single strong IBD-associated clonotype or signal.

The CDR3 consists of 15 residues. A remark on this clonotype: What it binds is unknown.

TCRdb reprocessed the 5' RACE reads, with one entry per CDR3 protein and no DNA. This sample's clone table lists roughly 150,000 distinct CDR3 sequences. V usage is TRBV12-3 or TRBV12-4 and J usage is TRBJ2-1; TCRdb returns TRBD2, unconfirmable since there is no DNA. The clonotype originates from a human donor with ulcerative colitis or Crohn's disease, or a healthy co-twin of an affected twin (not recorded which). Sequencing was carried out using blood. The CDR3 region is CASRGSGRAWNEQFF.